The T cell receptor (beta chain) described here comes from a study of OX40 agonist ivuxolimab in advanced cancers. Regarding the study as a whole: Low normalized T-cell clonal expansion was also seen in some nonresponders.

Assay: immunoSEQ multiplex PCR; the TCRdb copy retains only in-frame clones and omits some. The repertoire consists of tens of thousands of clones, with more than 80% occurring once and the leading ten covering approximately 5.2%. Turning to this clone: The antigen is not known.

Patients who had autoimmune disease history or got systemic immunosuppression were left out. Baseline was the first blood sampling point, followed by cycle 4 day 1 and cycle 7 day 1. V gave up 6 bases and J gave up 1 base, with 4 bases separating them. The CDR3 covers 11 residues. CDR1 is SGHRS and CDR2 is YFSETQ in the germline V gene. The genes are TRBV5-1 and TRBJ2-5, with D unresolved. The origin of this receptor is an adult with an advanced solid tumor such as melanoma, head and neck, liver or kidney cancer. This specimen consisted of CD4+ or CD8+ T cells sorted from blood, obtained in a trial of the OX40 agonist ivuxolimab. DNA for the CDR3: TGCGCCAGCAACTCCCAAGAGACCCAGTACTTC. The encoded protein is CASNSQETQYF.